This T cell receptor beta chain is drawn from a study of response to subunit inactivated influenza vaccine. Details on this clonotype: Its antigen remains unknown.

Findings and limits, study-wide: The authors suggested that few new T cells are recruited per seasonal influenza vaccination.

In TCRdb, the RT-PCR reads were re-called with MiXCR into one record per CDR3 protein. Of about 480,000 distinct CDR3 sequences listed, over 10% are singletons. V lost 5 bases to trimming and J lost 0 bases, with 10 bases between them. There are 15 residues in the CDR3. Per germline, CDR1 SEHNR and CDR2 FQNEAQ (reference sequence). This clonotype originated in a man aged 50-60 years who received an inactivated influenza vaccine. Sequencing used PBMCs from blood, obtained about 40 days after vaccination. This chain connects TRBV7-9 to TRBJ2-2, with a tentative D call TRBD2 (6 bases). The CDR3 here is CASSPRGSNTGELFF. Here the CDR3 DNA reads TGTGCCAGCAGCCCCCGGGGGTCGAACACCGGGGAGCTGTTTTTT.